The 18 T cell receptor beta chains presented below share a single source sample, sequenced in a study of siplizumab effects on memory and regulatory T cells. Sequencing used immunoSEQ multiplex PCR; TCRdb keeps in-frame clones, though not all of them. The repertoire holds some 100,000 clones, with 94% as singletons. The sample taken for sequencing was Tregs sorted from blood. These receptors came from a human donor in good health.

J is TRBJ2-7 and V is TRBV7-2; D tentatively reads TRBD1 or TRBD2 (5 bases each). This CDR3 has 15 residues. Germline V gives CDR1 SGHTA, CDR2 FQGNSA. V lost 4 bases to trimming and J lost 2 bases, with 15 bases between them. The CDR3 DNA reads as TGTGCCAGCAGCTGGGACCGAGGGCGCCCCTACGAGCAGTACTTC. Its translation is CASSWDRGRPYEQYF.

The gene calls are TRBV2 and TRBJ2-7; TRBD1 matches at 10 bases. The V gene end was trimmed by 2 bases and the J gene end by 1 base; junction bases not matched to a gene: 8. CDR3 length equals 17 residues. The germline V gene has CDR1 SNHLY and CDR2 FYNNEI. CDR3 loop: CASSENSGTGASYEQYF. DNA for the CDR3: TGTGCCAGCAGTGAAAATAGTGGGACAGGGGCTTCCTACGAGCAGTACTTC.

The chain links TRBV28 to TRBJ1-5; unclear D gene. CDR1 is MDHEN and CDR2 is SYDVKM in the germline V gene. The CDR3 spans 17 residues. V lost 8 bases and J lost 0, with 20 bases in between. CDR3 bases: TGTGCCAGCTTTGGCAGTATAGCGACCTATAGCAATCAGCCCCAGCATTTT. Its translation is CASFGSIATYSNQPQHF.

This rearrangement joins TRBV5-5 to TRBJ1-5, with a weak D call TRBD1 (6 bases). The germline gives CDR1 SGHKS, CDR2 YYEKEE (reference sequence). This CDR3 has 15 amino acids. The germline V and J ends were trimmed by 2 bases and 7 bases, with 16 bases remaining between them. The CDR3 coding sequence is TGTGCCAGCAGCTTTATCTACAGGGAGGGACAGCCCCAGCATTTT. Translated, it gives CASSFIYREGQPQHF.

The rearrangement links TRBV10-1 to TRBJ2-2; 14 bases are shared with TRBD2. The CDR3 runs 18 residues. Germline loops: CDR1 WNHNN, CDR2 SYGVQD (reference sequence). The V segment lost 4 bases and the J segment 6 bases; nucleotides outside the gene matches: 10. CDR3 amino acids: CASSARGLAGEAAGELFF. CDR3 DNA sequence: TGCGCCAGCAGTGCCAGGGGACTAGCGGGAGAAGCGGCCGGGGAGCTGTTTTTT.

This chain connects TRBV7-9 to TRBJ1-5, with a possible D match to TRBD1 (5 bases). The V end was cut by 4 bases, the J end by 5 bases, with 21 bases between. Germline CDR1 and CDR2: SEHNR and FQNEAQ (reference sequence). The CDR3 extends over 17 amino acids. The CDR3 region is CASSSRDPQGGYQPQHF. The CDR3, as DNA: TGTGCCAGCAGCTCCCGGGACCCACAAGGTGGATATCAGCCCCAGCATTTT. The entire variable domain, with the rest obtained from reference TRBV7-9 and TRBJ1-5, is as follows: DTGVSQNPRHKITKRGQNVTFRCDPISEHNRLYWYRQTLGQGPEFLTYFQNEAQLEKSRLLSDRFSAERPKGSFSTLEIQRTEQGDSAMYLCASSSRDPQGGYQPQHFGDGTRLSIL.

In this sample, this clone turned up once. The chain joins TRBV5-4 to TRBJ2-1; D may be TRBD1 or TRBD2 (5 bases each). Germline V lookup: CDR1 SGHNT, CDR2 YYREEE (reference sequence). The CDR3 extends over 14 amino acids. Trimming took off 4 bases at V and 0 bases at J, with 8 bases between the two ends. CDR3 in DNA: TGTGCCAGCAGCGGGACCTCCTCCTACAATGAGCAGTTCTTC. Translated: CASSGTSSYNEQFF.

This sequence joins TRBV14 and TRBJ1-4, with D possibly matching TRBD1 (5 bases). V lost 6 bases, J lost 8 bases, and 16 bases lay in between. The length of the CDR3 is 14 residues. Per germline, CDR1 SGHDN and CDR2 FVKESK. CDR3 residues: CASRSNRINEKLFF. The CDR3 DNA reads TGTGCCAGCAGGTCCAACAGGATTAACGAAAAACTGTTTTTT. Supplemented by reference TRBV14 and TRBJ1-4, the full variable domain reads EAGVTQFPSHSVIEKGQTVTLRCDPISGHDNLYWYRRVMGKEIKFLLHFVKESKQDESGMPNNRFLAERTGGTYSTLKVQPAELEDSGVYFCASRSNRINEKLFFGSGTQLSVL.

The chain joins TRBV11-2 to TRBJ2-2; maybe TRBD2 (6 bases). The CDR3 runs 15 residues. The V end was cut by 4 bases, the J end by 4 bases, with 13 bases between. The germline CDR1 and CDR2 sequences are SGHAT and FQNNGV. The CDR3 protein is CASSSITSRTGELFF. CDR3 coding DNA: TGTGCCAGCAGCTCCATCACTAGCCGCACCGGGGAGCTGTTTTTT.

The chain has TRBV11-2 and TRBJ1-4, with D maybe TRBD1 (5 bases). From germline, CDR1 is SGHAT and CDR2 FQNNGV. V lost 1 base and J lost 5, with 14 bases in between. CDR3 length: 16 amino acids. CDR3 protein: CASSLVYRQRNEKLFF. Here the CDR3 DNA reads TGTGCCAGCAGCTTAGTGTATCGACAGAGAAATGAAAAACTGTTTTTT.

The chain links TRBV21-1 to TRBJ1-4. TRBV21-1 is a known pseudogene. The CDR3 spans 17 residues. CDR3 sequence: CASSKGGCPSSREKLFF. The CDR3 nucleotides read TGTGCCAGCAGCAAGGGGGGGTGTCCGTCCTCAAGAGAAAAACTGTTTTTT.

This clone came up once. The genes are TRBV12-5 and TRBJ2-2; TRBD2 aligns across 9 bases. The V gene end was trimmed by 1 base and the J gene end by 4 bases; junction bases not matched to a gene: 7. The CDR3 has 17 residues. The germline CDR1 and CDR2 sequences are LGHNT and FRNRAP. CDR3 in amino acids: CASGLAGVAGVTGELFF. In DNA, the CDR3 is TGTGCTAGTGGTTTGGCCGGGGTAGCGGGAGTCACCGGGGAGCTGTTTTTT.

The chain couples TRBV28 to TRBJ2-3, with TRBD2 matching over 12 bases. The germline CDR1 and CDR2 sequences are MDHEN and SYDVKM. There are 14 residues in the CDR3. Trimming took 7 bases from V and 5 from J; bases not matched to a gene: 4. In nucleotides, the CDR3 is TGTGCCAGCAAACTAGCGGGAGGATTAGATACGCAGTATTTT. It translates to CASKLAGGLDTQYF.

The chain carries TRBV9 and TRBJ1-3; D call uncertain. CDR3 size: 15 residues. Germline CDR1 reads SGDLS; CDR2 reads YYNGEE. Between the trimmed V and J ends, which lost 0 bases and 2 bases, there was a span of 9 bases. CDR3 nucleotide sequence: TGTGCCAGCAGCGTAGTCTGGGGTCCTGGAAACACCATATATTTT. Protein product: CASSVVWGPGNTIYF. The full variable domain, in which reference TRBV9 and TRBJ1-3 provide the parts outside the CDR3, is DSGVTQTPKHLITATGQRVTLRCSPRSGDLSVYWYQQSLDQGLQFLIQYYNGEERAKGNILERFSAQQFPDLHSELNLSSLELGDSALYFCASSVVWGPGNTIYFGEGSWLTVV.

The V call is TRBV27, the J call TRBJ1-5; no definite D call. The germline V and J ends were trimmed by 6 bases and 1 base, with 13 bases remaining between them. The CDR3 runs to 15 residues. The germline gives CDR1 MNHEY, CDR2 SMNVEV (reference sequence). The CDR3 sequence: CASSIYLGSNQPQHF. CDR3 sequence (DNA): TGTGCCAGCAGCATATACCTGGGGAGCAATCAGCCCCAGCATTTT.

J is TRBJ1-5 and V is TRBV5-1; 7 nucleotides match TRBD1. CDR1 is SGHRS, CDR2 YFSETQ, per germline. V gave up 4 bases and J gave up 7 bases; unmatched junction bases: 14. The CDR3 sequence is 16 residues long. The CDR3: CASSQHPNQGVQPQHF. The DNA of the CDR3 is TGCGCCAGCAGCCAACACCCAAACCAGGGGGTGCAGCCCCAGCATTTT.

The chain uses TRBV7-3 and TRBJ2-2; no reliable D call. This CDR3 has 13 residues. In germline, CDR1 is SGHTA, CDR2 FQGTGA. V lost 4 bases to trimming and J lost 7 bases, with 10 bases between them. The CDR3 nucleotides read TGTGCCAGCAGCTCCCTAAGGAACGGGGAGCTGTTTTTT. Protein: CASSSLRNGELFF.

The chain joins TRBV5-1 to TRBJ1-4, with 8 bases matching TRBD1. The ends lost 4 bases at V and 3 bases at J; junction bases unmatched: 11. The germline V gene encodes CDR1 SGHRS and CDR2 YFSETQ. CDR3 size: 17 residues. This CDR3 reads CASSKDRVHEANEKLFF. Written as DNA, the CDR3 is TGCGCCAGCAGCAAGGACAGGGTACATGAGGCTAATGAAAAACTGTTTTTT.